The clone carrying this T cell receptor beta chain was observed once. Its antigen is still unknown. This specimen belongs to a study of cytomegalovirus exposure and HLA in healthy donors. Study results and caveats: A later analysis associated 15,000 to 20,000 TCR beta sequences with HLA alleles at a 0.05 false discovery rate.

The PCR had 60 Vbeta and 13 Jbeta primers. Sequencing used immunoSEQ multiplex PCR; TCRdb keeps in-frame clones, though not all of them. The sample contains about 76,000 clones, approximately 80% of which appear only once. This CDR3 is built from 16 residues. Germline V lookup: CDR1 SGHRS, CDR2 YFSETQ. V shed 4 bases and J 4 bases; nucleotides not matched to a gene: 12. The chain carries TRBV5-1 and TRBJ1-2; 8 bases agree with TRBD1. The clonotype comes from a middle-aged woman in good health and CMV-seropositive. Sequencing used PBMCs. The CDR3 DNA follows: TGCGCCAGCAGCCCCCAACCGACAGGGGCGGGCTATGGCTACACCTTC. Protein product: CASSPQPTGAGYGYTF.